This T cell receptor beta chain was documented in a study of T cell responses to AZD1222 COVID-19 vaccine (dated by TCRdb to the early 2020s). Some background on the complete study: AZD1222 recipients with second doses at about 4 weeks or about 12 weeks were pooled, because spike-specific TCR depth and breadth did not differ between schedules. A total of just over 230 trial participants underwent TCR sequencing, of whom about 200 had received two doses of AZD1222 and about 25 had received two doses of the MenACWY control vaccine. Enrollment into the trials was organized by age into subgroups of 18-55, 56-69 and 70-plus years, and those subgroups contained about 160, 30 and 59 TCR-sequenced participants, respectively. The investigation overall reported the following: Because no day 14 peak-response samples were available, the repertoires could be characterized only after the peak T cell response. CD4 TCRs associated with the vaccine covered the entire spike protein, and the dominant responses were in regions 160-218 and 743-854. After two AZD1222 doses, spike-specific TCR breadth and depth were significantly higher than at day 0 and than in MenACWY recipients. The 56-69-year group was small, and its depth increase did not reach significance, likely because of low power. Conclusions about previously exposed vaccinees are limited, since just 5 or 6 AZD1222 recipients were seropositive for SARS-CoV-2 at baseline. Participants were mostly white British, with more females than males. The authors suggested clonal diversity may have been underestimated. Reportedly, close to half of the unique spike-specific TCRs recognized epitopes lying outside the regions that are mutated in the B.1.351 and B.1.1.7 variants.

The time point label here, explained by the study, means: baseline before first vaccination. The vaccinee samples were drawn from two UK trials, COV001 and COV002, one of which was a single-blind randomized controlled phase 2/3 trial testing AZD1222 (ChAdOx1 nCoV-19) in healthy adults. Trial participant PBMC samples were collected at day 0 and day 28 after the second dose for TCRbeta chain sequencing. The CDR3 regions of human TCRbeta chains were analyzed by immunosequencing. As for the original processing: Repertoire TCRs were matched against a reference library of SARS-CoV-2-specific TCRs generated with the MIRA antigen-specificity platform. Breadth was defined as the fraction of unique TCRs that were SARS-CoV-2-associated. Depth was defined as the fraction of total T cells that were SARS-CoV-2-associated. Using the MIRA data, each spike-specific TCR was assigned both to the spike region to which the TCR was reactive and to a CD4 or CD8 class. Log10-transformed breadth and depth values were compared by one-way ANOVA with Sidak's multiple comparisons tests. TCRdb limited this immuneACCESS table to in-frame rearrangements with V and J called. A share of clones is missing; checked studies link under half to unresolved V genes, and the rest is unexplained. That table supplies the V and J calls and clone size; D and trimming were determined from the DNA. Counted in this sample were more than 150,000 clones; almost 95% of them appeared once. Of the sample, about 9% falls within the top ten clones.

As for this clone: The clone's antigen remains unknown. The record has no base qualities; no much larger clone is one base away.

The CDR3 sequence holds 8 residues, the cysteine and phenylalanine included. The read is trimmed to its CDR3 DNA, 24 bases read in frame from base 1. CDR1 DFQATT and CDR2 SNEGSKA are derived from the germline V gene (reference sequence). Trimming takes 5 bases from V and 9 bases from J, and the germline ends sit 4 bases apart. This chain joins TRBV20-1 to TRBJ1-1, with the D gene call left open. Source: peripheral blood, taken on day 0 of AZD1222 vaccination. The clonotype comes from an adult in good health. The CDR3 loop reads CSAFQAFF. The nucleotide sequence is given as TGCAGTGCTTTTCAAGCTTTCTTT.